This is a list of T cell receptor beta chains from one sample in a study of cytomegalovirus exposure and HLA in healthy donors. Data came from immunoSEQ multiplex PCR; TCRdb stores just in-frame clones and leaves some out. The sample has about 130,000 clones, roughly 75% seen once. The specimen sequenced was PBMCs. Receptor source: a man aged 25 to 40 in good health and CMV-seronegative. The CDR3 runs from the conserved cysteine through the conserved F or W. The D gene is left open where the match is weak. A clone size is listed for some rows: how often the clone was seen (once, few, many), or a class if it is expanded.

D: .; V: TRBV5-4; size: .; length: 14; J: TRBJ2-7; DNA: TGTGCCAGCAGCTCAGGTGGCTCGCCATACGAGCAGTACTTC; CDR3: CASSSGGSPYEQYF
D: TRBD2; V: TRBV15; size: few; length: 16; J: TRBJ2-2; DNA: TGTGCCACCGGACTAGCGGGAGGGCCGAGAACCGGGGAGCTGTTTTTT; CDR3: CATGLAGGPRTGELFF
D: .; V: TRBV15; size: .; length: 14; J: TRBJ1-5; DNA: TGTGCCACCAGTTCAACTAGTAGGGCGGCGCCCCAGCATTTT; CDR3: CATSSTSRAAPQHF
D: .; V: TRBV11-1; size: .; length: 14; J: TRBJ2-6; DNA: TGTGCCAGCAGCTTTTCTAACGGGGCCAACGTCCTGACTTTC; CDR3: CASSFSNGANVLTF
D: TRBD1; V: TRBV27; size: few; length: 16; J: TRBJ2-7; DNA: TGTGCCAGCAGTTTATATCTGGGACAGGGGGCTTACGAGCAGTACTTC; CDR3: CASSLYLGQGAYEQYF
D: TRBD2; V: TRBV19; size: .; length: 14; J: TRBJ2-5; DNA: TGTGCCAGTAGGAGAGCGGGAGTACGAGAGACCCAGTACTTC; CDR3: CASRRAGVRETQYF
D: .; V: TRBV9; size: .; length: 14; J: TRBJ2-1; DNA: TGTGCCAGCAGCGTAGGGGCAGACAACAATGAGCAGTTCTTC; CDR3: CASSVGADNNEQFF
D: .; V: TRBV5-6; size: .; length: 12; J: TRBJ2-7; DNA: TGTGCCAGCAGCTCAAACAGGGAAGAGCAGTACTTC; CDR3: CASSSNREEQYF
D: TRBD2; V: TRBV30; size: .; length: 14; J: TRBJ2-1; DNA: TGTGCCTCCACTAGCGGGAGCTCCTACAATGAGCAGTTCTTC; CDR3: CASTSGSSYNEQFF
D: .; V: TRBV28; size: .; length: 15; J: TRBJ2-4; DNA: TGTGCCAGCAGTTTCTCTGGACTAGCCAAAAACATTCAGTACTTC; CDR3: CASSFSGLAKNIQYF
D: .; V: TRBV27; size: .; length: 15; J: TRBJ2-7; DNA: TGTGCCAGCAGTCTGACTAGTCGGCCCTACCACGAGCAGTACTTC; CDR3: CASSLTSRPYHEQYF
D: TRBD2; V: TRBV6-5; size: once; length: 15; J: TRBJ2-7; DNA: TGTGCCAGCAGTACGCTAGCGGGAGAATCCTACGAGCAGTACTTC; CDR3: CASSTLAGESYEQYF
D: .; V: TRBV28; size: .; length: 15; J: TRBJ1-1; DNA: TGTGCCAGCAGTTTAAACAGGGAAGCAAACACTGAAGCTTTCTTT; CDR3: CASSLNREANTEAFF
D: TRBD1; V: TRBV11-3; size: few; length: 18; J: TRBJ1-2; DNA: TGTGCCAGCAGCTTAGATCCAAGACAGGGTGCATTGAACTATGGCTACACCTTC; CDR3: CASSLDPRQGALNYGYTF
D: .; V: TRBV30; size: few; length: 13; J: TRBJ1-1; DNA: TGTGCCTGGAGTTACCGGGGTAACACTGAAGCTTTCTTT; CDR3: CAWSYRGNTEAFF
D: TRBD1; V: TRBV5-4; size: .; length: 15; J: TRBJ1-5; DNA: TGTGCCAGCAGCTTCCGGACAGGGAGCAATCAGCCCCAGCATTTT; CDR3: CASSFRTGSNQPQHF
D: TRBD1; V: TRBV10-1; size: once; length: 16; J: TRBJ2-3; DNA: TGCGCCAGCAGTGAGCCGGGACAGGGGGCCTCAGATACGCAGTATTTT; CDR3: CASSEPGQGASDTQYF
D: TRBD2; V: TRBV10-2; size: .; length: 16; J: TRBJ2-5; DNA: TGCGCCAGCAGCCTTGGGAGCGGGGGGCTGTGGGAGACCCAGTACTTC; CDR3: CASSLGSGGLWETQYF
D: .; V: TRBV19; size: .; length: 14; J: TRBJ2-7; DNA: TGTGCCAGTAGTTCTAGAGAGGGCTCCTACGAGCAGTACTTC; CDR3: CASSSREGSYEQYF
D: .; V: TRBV5-6; size: few; length: 13; J: TRBJ2-1; DNA: TGTGCCAGCAGCTTGCTACTCTACAATGAGCAGTTCTTC; CDR3: CASSLLLYNEQFF
D: TRBD2; V: TRBV28; size: few; length: 17; J: TRBJ2-3; DNA: TGTGCCAGCAGTTCGGGACTAGCGGGGGACCTCACAGATACGCAGTATTTT; CDR3: CASSSGLAGDLTDTQYF
D: TRBD1; V: TRBV6-6; size: .; length: 16; J: TRBJ1-3; DNA: TGTGCCAGCAGTCCGCGACAGGGGGGCTCTGGAAACACCATATATTTT; CDR3: CASSPRQGGSGNTIYF
D: TRBD2; V: TRBV6-1; size: .; length: 14; J: TRBJ2-7; DNA: TGTGCCAGCAGCAATAGCGGGAGACGGACCGAGCAGTACTTC; CDR3: CASSNSGRRTEQYF
D: .; V: TRBV20-1; size: .; length: 11; J: TRBJ2-7; DNA: TGCAGTGCTGACATTGCCTACGAGCAGTACTTC; CDR3: CSADIAYEQYF
D: TRBD1; V: TRBV4-1; size: .; length: 16; J: TRBJ2-7; DNA: TGCGCCAGCAGCCAGATAGGCGGACAGGGGTTCTACGAGCAGTACTTC; CDR3: CASSQIGGQGFYEQYF
D: TRBD1; V: TRBV25-1; size: few; length: 12; J: TRBJ2-7; DNA: TGTGCCAGCAGTGGGGACAGCTACGAGCAGTACTTC; CDR3: CASSGDSYEQYF
D: .; V: TRBV7-9; size: .; length: 11; J: TRBJ1-2; DNA: TGTGCCAGCGGACAAGGGGTTTCCTACACCTTC; CDR3: CASGQGVSYTF
D: .; V: TRBV4-1; size: .; length: 15; J: TRBJ1-5; DNA: TGCGCCAGCAGCCAAGTCTCGGAGCGGGACGGGCCCCAGCATTTT; CDR3: CASSQVSERDGPQHF
D: TRBD1; V: TRBV4-3; size: .; length: 15; J: TRBJ1-2; DNA: TGCGCCAGCAGCCAGGACAGGGCCTTTTTATCTGGCTACACCTTC; CDR3: CASSQDRAFLSGYTF
D: .; V: TRBV2; size: .; length: 13; J: TRBJ2-1; DNA: TGTGCCAGCACCTTAGGACAGTCCTTGAGGGGGTTCTTC; CDR3: CASTLGQSLRGFF
D: .; V: TRBV6-6; size: .; length: 14; J: TRBJ2-7; DNA: TGTGCCAGCAGTTACAAGCCCCTGGCCTACGAGCAGTACTTC; CDR3: CASSYKPLAYEQYF
D: .; V: TRBV5-6; size: .; length: 12; J: TRBJ2-7; DNA: TGTGCCAGCAGCAAAGCCTCCTACGAGCAGTACTTC; CDR3: CASSKASYEQYF
D: .; V: TRBV27; size: once; length: 14; J: TRBJ2-3; DNA: TGTGCCAGCAGTTCACCGGGGGACACAGATACGCAGTATTTT; CDR3: CASSSPGDTDTQYF
D: .; V: TRBV13; size: .; length: 16; J: TRBJ2-7; DNA: TGTGCCAGCAGTCAACCCCGAGGGAACCGTCCCTACGAGCAGTACTTC; CDR3: CASSQPRGNRPYEQYF
D: .; V: TRBV27; size: .; length: 13; J: TRBJ1-5; DNA: TGTGCCAGCAGTAGGACAGACTATCAGCCCCAGCATTTT; CDR3: CASSRTDYQPQHF